This T cell receptor beta chain was profiled in a study of response to subunit inactivated influenza vaccine. This clonotype was seen a few times. One entry per CDR3 protein, called by TCRdb with MiXCR from the RT-PCR reads. Here the sample spans approximately 500,000 distinct CDR3 sequences, under 25% being singletons. Germline CDR1 SEHNR, CDR2 FQNEAQ (reference sequence). V shed 1 base and J shed 8 bases, with 12 bases lying between them. The CDR3 loop spans 14 amino acids. These data were also reused for a study on T cells expressing NK-cell markers. That study reports: Production of TCR beta cDNA relied on 5'RACE template switching with UMIs. In sorted CD3+CD56+NKG2C+, CD3+CD56+NKG2C- and CD3+CD56-NKG2C+ T cells, TCR beta repertoires were obtained. There were a handful of donors in whom these clonotypes also led the CD3+CD56-NKG2C+ fraction.

V is TRBV7-9 and J is TRBJ2-1; D might be TRBD1 or TRBD2, each matching 5 bases. The sample here was CD4+ T cells sorted from PBMCs, taken 11 to 12 days after vaccination. The sequence came from a man in his forties or fifties who received an inactivated influenza vaccine. In DNA, the CDR3 is TGTGCCAGCAGCTTAGAGTCGGGACGGCATGAGCAGTTCTTC. This translates into CASSLESGRHEQFF.